This T cell receptor beta chain is from a study of lymphopenia after photon versus proton radiotherapy. Sequenced by immunoSEQ multiplex PCR; TCRdb stores in-frame clones only, minus some. The data show tens of thousands of clones, 85% seen once. The ends were cut back, 0 bases at V and 2 bases at J, with 19 bases in the middle. Per germline, CDR1 LNHDA and CDR2 SQIVND (reference sequence). The CDR3 length is 18 residues. This sequence joins TRBV19 and TRBJ1-1; possible D gene TRBD1, 5 bases. This clonotype originated in a man aged 55 to 69 with pancreatic cancer. Sample: peripheral blood, taken from a patient treated with photon-based radiotherapy. The CDR3 DNA reads TGTGCCAGTAGTATAGATCTGGGGGTACCGAACCGAAACACTGAAGCTTTCTTT. This sequence encodes CASSIDLGVPNRNTEAFF.